This T cell receptor beta chain emerged from a study of CD8+CD57+ T cells in acquired aplastic anemia. Overall study: Average DNA yield from sorted CD4+ and CD8+ cells was around 3.2 ug. Study-level points and caveats: In CD8+ cells, Simpson's diversity showed no significant difference between patients and controls. Patients and controls were found to share some 30 CD8+ CDR3 sequences.

The template used for profiling TCR beta VDJ and CDR3 was genomic DNA. One entry per CDR3 protein, called by TCRdb with MiXCR from the reads. This sample has more than 150,000 distinct CDR3 sequences; approximately 51% occur once, and the top ten carry roughly 2.9%. Notes on this clonotype: Its cognate antigen is unknown.

Per the germline V gene, CDR1 is SQVTM and CDR2 is ANQGSEA. The CDR3 sequence is 12 residues long. V was clipped by 7 bases and J by 4 bases, with 13 bases between them. Patients selected for sequencing had displayed CD8+CD57+ cell expansion by flow cytometry. A severe acquired aplastic anemia diagnosis applied to all patients. The receptor was derived from a human donor with aplastic anemia. Sequencing was done on a sample of sorted CD4+, CD8+, or CD8+CD57+ T cells (not recorded which) from PBMCs. The rearrangement uses TRBV29-1 and TRBJ1-2; no definite D call. Here the CDR3 reads CSALDRSYGYTF. The DNA of the CDR3 is TGCAGCGCCCTGGACCGGAGCTATGGCTACACCTTC. Using reference TRBV29-1 and TRBJ1-2 for the parts outside the CDR3, the full variable domain is SAVISQKPSRDICQRGTSLTIQCQVDSQVTMMFWYRQQPGQSLTLIATANQGSEATYESGFVIDKFPISRPNLTFSTLTVSNMSPEDSSIYLCSALDRSYGYTFGSGTRLTVV.